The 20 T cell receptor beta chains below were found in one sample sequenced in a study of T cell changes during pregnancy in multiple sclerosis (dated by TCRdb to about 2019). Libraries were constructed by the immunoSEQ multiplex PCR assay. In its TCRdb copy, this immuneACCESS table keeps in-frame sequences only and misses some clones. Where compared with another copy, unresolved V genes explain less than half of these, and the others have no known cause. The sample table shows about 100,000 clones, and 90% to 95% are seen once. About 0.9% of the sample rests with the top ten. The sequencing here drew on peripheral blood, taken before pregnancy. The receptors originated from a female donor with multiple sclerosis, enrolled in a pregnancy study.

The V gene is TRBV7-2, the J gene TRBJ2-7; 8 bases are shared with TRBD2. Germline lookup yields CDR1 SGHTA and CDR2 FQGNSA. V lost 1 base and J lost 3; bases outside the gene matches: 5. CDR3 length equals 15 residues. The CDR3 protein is CASSLGASGYYEQYF. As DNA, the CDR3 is TGTGCCAGCAGCTTAGGGGCTAGCGGGTACTACGAGCAGTACTTC.

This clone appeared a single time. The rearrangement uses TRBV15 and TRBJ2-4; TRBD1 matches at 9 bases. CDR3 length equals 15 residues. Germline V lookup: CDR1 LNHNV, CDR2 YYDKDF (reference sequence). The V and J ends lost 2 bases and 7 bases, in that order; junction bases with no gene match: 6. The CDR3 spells CATSRYGTGLNIQYF. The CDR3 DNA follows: TGTGCCACCAGCAGATATGGGACAGGGCTTAACATTCAGTACTTC.

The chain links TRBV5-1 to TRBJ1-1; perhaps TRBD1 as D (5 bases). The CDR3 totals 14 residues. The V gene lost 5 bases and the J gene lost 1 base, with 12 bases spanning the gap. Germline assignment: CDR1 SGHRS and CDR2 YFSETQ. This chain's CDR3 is CASRPSGGNTEAFF. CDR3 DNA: TGCGCCAGCAGACCGAGCGGGGGGAACACTGAAGCTTTCTTT.

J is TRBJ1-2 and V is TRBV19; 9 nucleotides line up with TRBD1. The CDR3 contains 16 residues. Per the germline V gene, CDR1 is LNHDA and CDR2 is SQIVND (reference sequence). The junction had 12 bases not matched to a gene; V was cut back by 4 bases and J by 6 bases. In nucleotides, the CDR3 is TGTGCCAGTAGTACCTTCCGGACAGGGGAGGTCGATGGCTACACCTTC. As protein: CASSTFRTGEVDGYTF.

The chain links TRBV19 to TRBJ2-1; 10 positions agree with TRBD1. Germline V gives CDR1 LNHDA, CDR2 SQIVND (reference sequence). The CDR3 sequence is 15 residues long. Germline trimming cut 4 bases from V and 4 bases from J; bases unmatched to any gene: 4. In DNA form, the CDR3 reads TGTGCCAGTAGTACTAGGACAGGGGGGTACAATGAGCAGTTCTTC. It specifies CASSTRTGGYNEQFF.

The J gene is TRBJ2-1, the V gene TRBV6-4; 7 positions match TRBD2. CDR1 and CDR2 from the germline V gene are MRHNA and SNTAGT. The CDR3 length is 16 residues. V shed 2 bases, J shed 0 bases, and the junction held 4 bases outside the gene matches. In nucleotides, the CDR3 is TGTGCCAGCAGTGACCATACTAGCGCCTCCTACAATGAGCAGTTCTTC. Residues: CASSDHTSASYNEQFF.

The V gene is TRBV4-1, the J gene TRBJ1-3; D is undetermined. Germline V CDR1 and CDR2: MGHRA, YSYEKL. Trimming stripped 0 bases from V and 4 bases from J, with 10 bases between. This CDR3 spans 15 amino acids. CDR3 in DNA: TGCGCCAGCAGCCAAGATCTTACAGTCGGAAACACCATATATTTT. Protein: CASSQDLTVGNTIYF.

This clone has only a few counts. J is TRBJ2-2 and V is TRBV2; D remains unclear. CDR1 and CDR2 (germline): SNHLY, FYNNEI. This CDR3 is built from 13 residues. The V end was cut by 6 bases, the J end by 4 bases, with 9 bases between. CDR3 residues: CASSRLITGELFF. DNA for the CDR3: TGTGCCAGCAGCCGACTTATCACCGGGGAGCTGTTTTTT.

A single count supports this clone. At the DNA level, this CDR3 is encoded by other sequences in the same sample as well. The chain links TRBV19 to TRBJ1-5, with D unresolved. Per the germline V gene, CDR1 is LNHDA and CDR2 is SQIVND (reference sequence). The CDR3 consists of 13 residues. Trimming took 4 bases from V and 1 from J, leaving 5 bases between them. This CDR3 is CASSTLSNQPQHF. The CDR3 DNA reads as TGTGCCAGTAGTACCCTCAGCAATCAGCCCCAGCATTTT.

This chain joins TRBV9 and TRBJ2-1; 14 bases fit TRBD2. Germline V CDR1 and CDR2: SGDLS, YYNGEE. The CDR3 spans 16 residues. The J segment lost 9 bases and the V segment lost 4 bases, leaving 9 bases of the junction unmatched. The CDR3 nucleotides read TGTGCCAGCAGCCTTGGGACTAGCGGGAGATTCGTTGAGCAGTTCTTC. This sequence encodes CASSLGTSGRFVEQFF.

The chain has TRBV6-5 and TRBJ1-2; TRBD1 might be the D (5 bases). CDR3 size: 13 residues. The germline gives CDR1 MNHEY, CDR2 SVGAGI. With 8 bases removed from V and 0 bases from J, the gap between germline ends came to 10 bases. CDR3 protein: CASRQPPNYGYTF. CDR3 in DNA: TGTGCCAGCCGACAGCCTCCTAACTATGGCTACACCTTC.

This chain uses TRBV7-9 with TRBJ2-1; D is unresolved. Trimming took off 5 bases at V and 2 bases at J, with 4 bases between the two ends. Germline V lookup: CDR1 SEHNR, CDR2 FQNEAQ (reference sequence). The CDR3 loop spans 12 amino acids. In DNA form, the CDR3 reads TGTGCCAGCAGCGTAACCTACAATGAGCAGTTCTTC. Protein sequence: CASSVTYNEQFF.

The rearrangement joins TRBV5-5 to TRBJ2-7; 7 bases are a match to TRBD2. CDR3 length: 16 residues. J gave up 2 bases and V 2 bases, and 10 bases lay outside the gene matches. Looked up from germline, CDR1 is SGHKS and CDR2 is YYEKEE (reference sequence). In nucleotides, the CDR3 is TGTGCCAGCAGCTTACGGGACCAGCGGGGTACCTACGAGCAGTACTTC. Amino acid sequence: CASSLRDQRGTYEQYF.

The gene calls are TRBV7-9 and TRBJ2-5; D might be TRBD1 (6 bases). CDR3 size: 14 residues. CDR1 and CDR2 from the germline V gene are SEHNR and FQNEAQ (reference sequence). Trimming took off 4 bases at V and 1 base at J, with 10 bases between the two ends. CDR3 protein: CASSSTGLQETQYF. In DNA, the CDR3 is TGTGCCAGCAGCTCCACAGGGCTCCAAGAGACCCAGTACTTC.

The CDR3 region has the DNA TGTGCCAGTAGTTATAGGGGCGGTTACCAAGAGACCCAGTACTTC. Its protein product is CASSYRGGYQETQYF. The chain uses TRBV19 and TRBJ2-5; a weak D match, TRBD1 (5 bases). Germline loops: CDR1 LNHDA, CDR2 SQIVND (reference sequence). This CDR3 contains 15 residues. Trimming took 5 bases from V and 0 from J, leaving 13 bases between them.

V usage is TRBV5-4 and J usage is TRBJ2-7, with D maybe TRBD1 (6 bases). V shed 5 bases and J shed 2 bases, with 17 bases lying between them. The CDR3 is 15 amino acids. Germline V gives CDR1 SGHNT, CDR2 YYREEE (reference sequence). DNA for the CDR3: TGTGCCAGCAGTTTACTGCCGGGACACCCCTACGAGCAGTACTTC. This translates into CASSLLPGHPYEQYF.

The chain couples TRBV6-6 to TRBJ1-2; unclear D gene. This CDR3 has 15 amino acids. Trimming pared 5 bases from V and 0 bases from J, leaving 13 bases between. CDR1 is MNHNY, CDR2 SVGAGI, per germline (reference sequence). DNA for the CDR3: TGTGCCAGCAGTACGCCCCAGTCACCTAACTATGGCTACACCTTC. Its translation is CASSTPQSPNYGYTF.

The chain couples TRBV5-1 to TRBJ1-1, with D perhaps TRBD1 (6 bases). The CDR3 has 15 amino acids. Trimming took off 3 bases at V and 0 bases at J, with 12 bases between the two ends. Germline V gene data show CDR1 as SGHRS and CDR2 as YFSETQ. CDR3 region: CASSSPGVMNTEAFF. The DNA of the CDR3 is TGCGCCAGCAGCTCTCCAGGGGTAATGAACACTGAAGCTTTCTTT.

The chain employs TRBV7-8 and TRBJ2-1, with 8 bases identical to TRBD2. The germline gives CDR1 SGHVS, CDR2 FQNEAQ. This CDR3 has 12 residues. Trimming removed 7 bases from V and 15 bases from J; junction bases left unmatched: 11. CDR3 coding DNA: TGTGCCAGCAAGGAAGCGGGAGCCACCCCGTTCTTC. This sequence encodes CASKEAGATPFF.

Written as DNA, the CDR3 is TGTGCCAGCAGTCCGAAAACTAGCGGGAGGTTTTGGGAGCAGTTCTTC. This codes for CASSPKTSGRFWEQFF. The chain joins TRBV6-6 to TRBJ2-1; 12 bases align to TRBD2. This CDR3 is built from 16 residues. Per the germline V gene, CDR1 is MNHNY and CDR2 is SVGAGI (reference sequence). The V and J ends lost 5 bases and 10 bases, in that order; junction bases with no gene match: 12.